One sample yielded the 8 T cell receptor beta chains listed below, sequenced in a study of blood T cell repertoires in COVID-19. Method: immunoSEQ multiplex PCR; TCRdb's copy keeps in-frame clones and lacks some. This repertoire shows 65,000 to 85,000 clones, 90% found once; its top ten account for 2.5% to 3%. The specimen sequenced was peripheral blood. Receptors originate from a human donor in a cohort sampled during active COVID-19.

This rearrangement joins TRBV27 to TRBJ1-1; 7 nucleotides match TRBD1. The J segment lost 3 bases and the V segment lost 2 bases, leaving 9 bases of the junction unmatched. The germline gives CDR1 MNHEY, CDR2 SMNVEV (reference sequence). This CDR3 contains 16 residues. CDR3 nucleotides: TGTGCCAGCAGTTTAAGAGGGGGCGCGTCGGACACTGAAGCTTTCTTT. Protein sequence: CASSLRGGASDTEAFF.

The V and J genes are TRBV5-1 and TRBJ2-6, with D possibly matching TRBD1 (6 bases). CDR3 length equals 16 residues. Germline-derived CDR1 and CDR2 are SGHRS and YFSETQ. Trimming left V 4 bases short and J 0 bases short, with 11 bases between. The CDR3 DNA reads TGCGCCAGCAGCGATAGGGACAACTCTGGGGCCAACGTCCTGACTTTC. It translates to CASSDRDNSGANVLTF.

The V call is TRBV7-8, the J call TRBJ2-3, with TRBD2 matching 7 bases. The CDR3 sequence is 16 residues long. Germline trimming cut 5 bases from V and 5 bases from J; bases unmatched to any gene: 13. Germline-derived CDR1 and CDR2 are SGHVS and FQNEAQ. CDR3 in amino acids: CASSGRGGALGDTQYF. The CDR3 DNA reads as TGTGCCAGCAGCGGGCGCGGGGGAGCCTTGGGAGATACGCAGTATTTT.

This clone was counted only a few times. The CDR3 coding sequence is TGTGCCAGCAGTGAAAATACCAGGGCTACTGGCTACACCTTC. Translated: CASSENTRATGYTF. The V gene is TRBV25-1, the J gene TRBJ1-2, with a tentative D call TRBD1 (5 bases). This CDR3 is built from 14 residues. The V end was cut by 2 bases, the J end by 7 bases, with 14 bases between. Germline values: CDR1 MGHDK, CDR2 SYGVNS.

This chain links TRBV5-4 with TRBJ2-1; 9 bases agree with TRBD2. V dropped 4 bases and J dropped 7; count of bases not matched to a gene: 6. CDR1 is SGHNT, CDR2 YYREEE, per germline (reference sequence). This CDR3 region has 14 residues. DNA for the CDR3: TGTGCCAGCAGCACGGCGACTAGCGGAAATGAGCAGTTCTTC. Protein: CASSTATSGNEQFF.

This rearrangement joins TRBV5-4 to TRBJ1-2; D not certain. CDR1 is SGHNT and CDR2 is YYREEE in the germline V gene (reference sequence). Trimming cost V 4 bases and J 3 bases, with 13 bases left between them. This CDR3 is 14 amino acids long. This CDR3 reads CASSPWSTDYGYTF. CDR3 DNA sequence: TGTGCCAGCAGCCCATGGAGTACCGACTATGGCTACACCTTC. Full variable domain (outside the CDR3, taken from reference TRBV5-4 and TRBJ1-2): ETGVTQSPTHLIKTRGQQVTLRCSSQSGHNTVSWYQQALGQGPQFIFQYYREEENGRGNFPPRFSGLQFPNYSSELNVNALELDDSALYLCASSPWSTDYGYTFGSGTRLTVV.

CDR3 DNA: TGCGCCAGCAGCCAACAGCTAGCGAGAAGCACAGATACGCAGTATTTT. It is translated as CASSQQLARSTDTQYF. The chain joins TRBV4-1 to TRBJ2-3; tentatively, D is TRBD2 (6 bases). This CDR3 has 16 residues. The V end lost 2 bases, the J end lost 0 bases, and 12 bases lay between the germline ends. Germline V gene sequence: CDR1 MGHRA, CDR2 YSYEKL.

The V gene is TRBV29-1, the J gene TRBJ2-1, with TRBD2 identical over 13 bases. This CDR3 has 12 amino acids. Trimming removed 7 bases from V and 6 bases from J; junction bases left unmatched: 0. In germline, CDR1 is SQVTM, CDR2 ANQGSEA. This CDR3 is CSGTSGSNEQFF. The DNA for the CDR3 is TGCAGCGGGACTAGCGGGAGCAATGAGCAGTTCTTC.